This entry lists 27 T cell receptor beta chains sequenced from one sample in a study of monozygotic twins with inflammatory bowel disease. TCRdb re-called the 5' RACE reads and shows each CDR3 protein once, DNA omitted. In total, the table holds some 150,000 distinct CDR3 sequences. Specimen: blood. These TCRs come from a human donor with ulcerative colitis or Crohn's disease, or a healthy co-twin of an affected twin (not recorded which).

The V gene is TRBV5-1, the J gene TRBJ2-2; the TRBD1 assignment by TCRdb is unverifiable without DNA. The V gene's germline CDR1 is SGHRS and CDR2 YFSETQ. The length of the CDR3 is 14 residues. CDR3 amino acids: CASSGTGNTGELFF.

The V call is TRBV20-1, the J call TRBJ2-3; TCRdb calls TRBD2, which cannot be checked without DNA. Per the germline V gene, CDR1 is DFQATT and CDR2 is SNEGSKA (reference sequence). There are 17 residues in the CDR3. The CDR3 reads CSARAGTSGRVADTQYF.

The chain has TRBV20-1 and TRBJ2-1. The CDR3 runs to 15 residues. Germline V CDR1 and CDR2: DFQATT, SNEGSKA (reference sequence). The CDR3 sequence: CSAREGRSSYNEQFF.

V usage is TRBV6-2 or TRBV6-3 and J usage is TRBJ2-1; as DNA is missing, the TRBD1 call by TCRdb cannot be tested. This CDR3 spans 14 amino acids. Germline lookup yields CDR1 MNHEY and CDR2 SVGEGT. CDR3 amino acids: CASSYGTDYNEQFF.

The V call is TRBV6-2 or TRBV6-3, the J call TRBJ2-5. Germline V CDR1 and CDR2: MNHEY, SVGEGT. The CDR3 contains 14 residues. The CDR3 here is CASSLGLEAETQYF.

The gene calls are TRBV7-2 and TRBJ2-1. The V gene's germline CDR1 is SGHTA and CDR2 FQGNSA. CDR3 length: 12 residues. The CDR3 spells CASSLAWGEQFF.

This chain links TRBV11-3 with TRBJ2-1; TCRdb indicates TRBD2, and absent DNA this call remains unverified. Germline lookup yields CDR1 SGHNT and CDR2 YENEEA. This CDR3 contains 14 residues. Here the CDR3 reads CASSFHTAGGAWFF.

Here the CDR3 reads CSAQDANTEAFF. The V gene is TRBV20-1, the J gene TRBJ1-1; there is no DNA to check the TCRdb D call of TRBD1. The V gene's germline CDR1 is DFQATT and CDR2 SNEGSKA (reference sequence). The CDR3 length is 12 residues.

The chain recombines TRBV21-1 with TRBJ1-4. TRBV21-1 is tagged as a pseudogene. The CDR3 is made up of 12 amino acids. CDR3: CASSVRSEKLFF.

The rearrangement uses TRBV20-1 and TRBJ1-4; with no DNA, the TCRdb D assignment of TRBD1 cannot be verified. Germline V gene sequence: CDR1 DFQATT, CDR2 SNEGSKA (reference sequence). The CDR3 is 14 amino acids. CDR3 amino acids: CSASYRGSNEKLFF.

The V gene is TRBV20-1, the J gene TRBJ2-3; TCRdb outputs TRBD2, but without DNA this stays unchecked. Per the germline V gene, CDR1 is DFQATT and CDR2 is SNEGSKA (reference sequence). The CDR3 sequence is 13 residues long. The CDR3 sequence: CSAPAEATDTQYF.

The CDR3 here is CSAPRLPGDFGTQYF. This chain joins TRBV20-1 and TRBJ2-5; there is no DNA to check the TCRdb D call of TRBD1. CDR1 and CDR2 from the germline V gene are DFQATT and SNEGSKA (reference sequence). The CDR3 consists of 15 residues.

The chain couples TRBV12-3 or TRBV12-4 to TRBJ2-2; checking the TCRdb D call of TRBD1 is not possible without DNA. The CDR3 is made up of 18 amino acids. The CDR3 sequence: CATGRGAGGIFNTGELFF.

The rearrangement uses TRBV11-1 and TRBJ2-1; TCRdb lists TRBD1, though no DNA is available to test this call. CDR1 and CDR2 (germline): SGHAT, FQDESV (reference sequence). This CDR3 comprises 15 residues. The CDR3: CASSFSSGYQNEQFF.

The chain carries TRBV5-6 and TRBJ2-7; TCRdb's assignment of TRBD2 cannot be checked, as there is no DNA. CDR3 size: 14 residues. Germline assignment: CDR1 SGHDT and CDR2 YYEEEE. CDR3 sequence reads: CASRRAGGPREQYF. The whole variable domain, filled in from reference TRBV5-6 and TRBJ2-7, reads DAGVTQSPTHLIKTRGQQVTLRCSPKSGHDTVSWYQQALGQGPQFIFQYYEEEERQRGNFPDRFSGHQFPNYSSELNVNALLLGDSALYLCASRRAGGPREQYFGPGTRLTVT.

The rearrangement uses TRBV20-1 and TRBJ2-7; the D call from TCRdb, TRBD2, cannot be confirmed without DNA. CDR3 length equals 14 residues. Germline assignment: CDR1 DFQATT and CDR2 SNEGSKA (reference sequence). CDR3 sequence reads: CSARDLGGTYEQYF.

The CDR3 loop is CASRVGFSNQPQHF. This rearrangement joins TRBV28 to TRBJ1-5. Germline values: CDR1 MDHEN, CDR2 SYDVKM. The CDR3 runs 14 residues.

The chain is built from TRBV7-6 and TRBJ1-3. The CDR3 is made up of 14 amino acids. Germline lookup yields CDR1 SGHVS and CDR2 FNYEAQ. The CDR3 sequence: CASSTPSSGNTIYF.

CDR3 loop: CASSSAGTGGPDTQYF. The chain employs TRBV5-1 and TRBJ2-3; as DNA is missing, the TRBD1 call by TCRdb cannot be tested. The V gene's germline CDR1 is SGHRS and CDR2 YFSETQ. This CDR3 contains 16 residues.

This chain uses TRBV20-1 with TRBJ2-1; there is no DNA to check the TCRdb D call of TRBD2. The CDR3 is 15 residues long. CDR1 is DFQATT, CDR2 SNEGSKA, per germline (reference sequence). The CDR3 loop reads CSASKGTYSYNEQFF.

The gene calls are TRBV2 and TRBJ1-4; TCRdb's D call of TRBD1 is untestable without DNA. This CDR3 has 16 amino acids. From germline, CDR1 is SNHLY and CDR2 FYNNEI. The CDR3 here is CASSEARAGVNEKLFF.

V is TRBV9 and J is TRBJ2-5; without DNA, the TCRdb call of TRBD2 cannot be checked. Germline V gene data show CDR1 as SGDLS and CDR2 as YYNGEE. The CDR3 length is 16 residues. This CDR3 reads CASSIARKGPQETQYF.

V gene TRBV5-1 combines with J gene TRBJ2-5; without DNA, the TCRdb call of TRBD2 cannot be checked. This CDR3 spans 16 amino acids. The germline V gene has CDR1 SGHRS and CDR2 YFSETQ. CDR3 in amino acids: CASSLGVASKTETQYF.

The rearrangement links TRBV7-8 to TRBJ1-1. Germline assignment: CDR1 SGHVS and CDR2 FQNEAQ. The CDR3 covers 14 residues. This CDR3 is CASSLEDYNTEAFF.

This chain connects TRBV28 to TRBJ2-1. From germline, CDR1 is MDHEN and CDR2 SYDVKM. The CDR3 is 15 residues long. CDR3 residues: CASILQSSSYNEQFF.

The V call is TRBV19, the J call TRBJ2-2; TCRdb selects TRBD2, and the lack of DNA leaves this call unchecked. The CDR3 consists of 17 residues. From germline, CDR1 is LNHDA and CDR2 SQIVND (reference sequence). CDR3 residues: CASSQTLAGGNTGELFF.

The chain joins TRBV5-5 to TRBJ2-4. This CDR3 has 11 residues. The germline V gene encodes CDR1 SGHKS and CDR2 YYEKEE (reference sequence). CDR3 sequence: CASSLADIQYF.